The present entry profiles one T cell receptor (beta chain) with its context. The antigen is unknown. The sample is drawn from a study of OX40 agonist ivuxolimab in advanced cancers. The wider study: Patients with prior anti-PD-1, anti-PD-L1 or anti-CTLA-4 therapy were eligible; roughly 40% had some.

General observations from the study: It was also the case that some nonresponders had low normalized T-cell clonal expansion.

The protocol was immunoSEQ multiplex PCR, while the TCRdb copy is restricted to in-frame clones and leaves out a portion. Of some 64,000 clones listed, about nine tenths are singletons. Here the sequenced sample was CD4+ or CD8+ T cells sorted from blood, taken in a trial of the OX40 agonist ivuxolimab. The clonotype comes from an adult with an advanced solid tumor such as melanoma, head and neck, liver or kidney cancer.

The CDR3 DNA sequence: TGTGCCAGCAGTGATGGGACTAGCGGTTACAATGAGCAGTTCTTC. Translated, it gives CASSDGTSGYNEQFF. The J gene is TRBJ2-1, the V gene TRBV6-1, with TRBD2 identical over 11 bases. The CDR3 is 15 amino acids. The junction had 2 bases not matched to a gene; V was cut back by 3 bases and J by 4 bases. Germline CDR1 and CDR2: MNHNS and SASEGT.